This T cell receptor (beta chain) was obtained from a study of CD8 T cells in Susac syndrome. Broader study findings: The study recognized that its TCR sequencing and HLA analysis covered a relatively small number of individuals. Clonal expansion was missing from Susac syndrome CD4+ T cell repertoires.

It was with random hexamers that about 0.45 to 1 ug RNA was reverse transcribed. Across 54 Vbeta and 13 Jbeta, immunoSEQ multiplex PCR amplified TCR beta CDR3. TCRdb independently ran MiXCR on the immunoSEQ multiplex PCR reads; one entry per CDR3 protein. Among approximately 77,000 distinct CDR3 sequences listed, 85% to 95% were seen once. CD8+ and CD4+ T cells from blood underwent TCR beta sequencing. A note on this clonotype: Its specificity is not known.

Germline V gene data show CDR1 as SGHVS and CDR2 as FNYEAQ. V dropped 1 base and J dropped 10; count of bases not matched to a gene: 9. The CDR3 runs 15 residues. The chain has TRBV7-6 and TRBJ2-1; 8 bases agree with TRBD2. Sequences were obtained from CD4+ T cells from PBMCs. The clonotype was recovered from a human donor with Susac syndrome. CDR3 loop: CASSLGPGGQYEQFF. The CDR3 coding sequence is TGTGCCAGCAGCTTAGGGCCGGGGGGGCAATACGAGCAGTTCTTC.